This TCR beta chain was captured in a study of OX40 agonist ivuxolimab in advanced cancers. Overall study: Averaging roughly 60 years in age, with a range of roughly 23 to 80, the cohort was 82.7% male.

V shed 6 bases and J shed 0 bases, with 9 bases lying between them. The CDR3 has 13 amino acids. CDR1 and CDR2 from the germline V gene are MDHEN and SYDVKM. Measured with immunoSEQ multiplex PCR; TCRdb has only the in-frame clones, and not every one. The table records fewer than 80,000 clones, approximately 81% of them present only once. This chain uses TRBV28 with TRBJ2-7, with D hard to call. The input for sequencing was CD4+ or CD8+ T cells sorted from blood, taken in a trial of the OX40 agonist ivuxolimab. This clonotype originated in an adult with an advanced solid tumor such as melanoma, head and neck, liver or kidney cancer. The CDR3: CASRIPSSYEQYF. The DNA for the CDR3 is TGTGCCAGCAGGATCCCTTCCTCCTACGAGCAGTACTTC.